These T cell receptor beta chains were read from a single sample in a study of blood T cell repertoires in COVID-19. Measured with immunoSEQ multiplex PCR; TCRdb has only the in-frame clones, and not every one. Of about 100,000 clones in the sample, more than 85% are singletons; the top ten hold 7.4%. Sample: peripheral blood. These receptors were collected from a man aged 25-45 years in a cohort sampled during active COVID-19. Both conserved end residues are part of each CDR3. D genes are given only for firm matches. Expanded clones get a size class; other rows say once, few or many, or leave the size out.

cdr3_nt cdr3_aa clone_size d_call j_call v_call
TGTGCCAGCAGCTTGGCCCGGGGGAGCGAGCAGTACTTC CASSLARGSEQYF . . TRBJ2-7 TRBV5-4
TGTGCCAGCAGTCCCCCCGGTGGATGGGCAGACTACGAGCAGTACTTC CASSPPGGWADYEQYF once . TRBJ2-7 TRBV28
TGCGCCAGCAAAAGAGAAGAGGCGGGGAACACTGAAGCTTTCTTT CASKREEAGNTEAFF . . TRBJ1-1 TRBV5-1
TGTGCCAGCAGCAAAGTCTCAGTGAATCAGCCCCAGCATTTT CASSKVSVNQPQHF . . TRBJ1-5 TRBV21-1
TGTGCCAGCACCGAAGGAGGGGGACGCGGGGGGAATTCACCCCTCCACTTT CASTEGGGRGGNSPLHF . . TRBJ1-6 TRBV5-4
TGTGCCATCAGTGCAGAAGACGAGCAGTACTTC CAISAEDEQYF . . TRBJ2-7 TRBV10-3
TGTGCCAGCAGCGCATGGCCGAATAGCAATCAGCCCCAGCATTTT CASSAWPNSNQPQHF few . TRBJ1-5 TRBV9
TGTGCCAGCATAACAGGGGGCGCATCAGGCTACACCTTC CASITGGASGYTF . TRBD1 TRBJ1-2 TRBV5-6
TGTGCCAGTAGTATTGGAGGCGGGGTGGGGTCGAACACCGGGGAGCTGTTTTTT CASSIGGGVGSNTGELFF . . TRBJ2-2 TRBV19
TGTGCCAGCAGTTACTCGTTATTCGGGTTTTGGGAGCAGTACTTC CASSYSLFGFWEQYF . . TRBJ2-7 TRBV6-5
TGTGCCAGCAGCCAAGATGGACAGAGGTACAATGAGCAGTTCTTC CASSQDGQRYNEQFF . . TRBJ2-1 TRBV3-1/TRBV3-2
TGTGCCAGCAGCTTAGTGAACTATCAAGAGACCCAGTACTTC CASSLVNYQETQYF . . TRBJ2-5 TRBV7-2
TGCGCCAGCAGCACGGGGGGTACTGGCGCGAGCTCCTACAATGAGCAGTTCTTC CASSTGGTGASSYNEQFF . TRBD2 TRBJ2-1 TRBV5-1
TGTGCCAGCAGCTTCCCAGTTTTCTACGAGCAGTACTTC CASSFPVFYEQYF . . TRBJ2-7 TRBV11-3
TGTGCCAGCAGCCCCCCACAGGGGACCTCCTACGAGCAGTACTTC CASSPPQGTSYEQYF . TRBD1 TRBJ2-7 TRBV7-9
TGTGCCAGCAGCTTTCTAGCGGGGGGCGAGCAGTTCTTC CASSFLAGGEQFF . TRBD2 TRBJ2-1 TRBV7-7
TGTGCCAGCAGCCAAGTACCAGGGTCCATCACAGATACGCAGTATTTT CASSQVPGSITDTQYF few . TRBJ2-3 TRBV3-1/TRBV3-2
TGCGCCAGCAGCCGAGACAGGGGGACTTCCTATGGCTACACCTTC CASSRDRGTSYGYTF . TRBD1 TRBJ1-2 TRBV4-3
TGTGCCAGCAGATCCCCGGGCAGGGTCCGTAACACCATATATTTT CASRSPGRVRNTIYF . . TRBJ1-3 TRBV11-2
TGTGCCAGCTCCCTCGGGGGGCCGGGGGAGCAGTACTTC CASSLGGPGEQYF . . TRBJ2-7 TRBV28
TGTGCCAGCAGCTTAGCAGGGGGCGACCGGACTGAAGCTTTCTTT CASSLAGGDRTEAFF . TRBD1 TRBJ1-1 TRBV7-9
TGTGCCAGCAGCTTAATGATCGGGGGGGAGCAGTACTTC CASSLMIGGEQYF . TRBD2 TRBJ2-7 TRBV7-3
TGTGCCAGCAGCTTAGGGGACACCTACAATGAGCAGTTCTTC CASSLGDTYNEQFF . . TRBJ2-1 TRBV11-3
TGTGCCAGCAGCCTGGGGGGTATTCTAGCCGATACGCAGTATTTT CASSLGGILADTQYF once . TRBJ2-3 TRBV5-6
TGTGCCAGCTCACGGCTAGCGGGGTTAGAGACCCAGTACTTC CASSRLAGLETQYF . TRBD2 TRBJ2-5 TRBV18
TGTGCCAGCAGCGTAGCCCAGGGGGCGGCCTACGAGCAGTACTTC CASSVAQGAAYEQYF . TRBD1 TRBJ2-7 TRBV9
TGTGCCAGCAGCCGCCGTCCAGACTCTGGGGCCAACGTCCTGACTTTC CASSRRPDSGANVLTF once . TRBJ2-6 TRBV5-5
TGTGCCAGCAGCCTAAACGACAGGGGGCTCGGTTCACCCCTCCACTTT CASSLNDRGLGSPLHF . TRBD1 TRBJ1-6 TRBV7-2
TGTGCCACCCGACAGGGGGCGAACAATGAGCAGTTCTTC CATRQGANNEQFF . TRBD1 TRBJ2-1 TRBV2
TGTGCCAGCAGCCCCGGGACAGAGCGAACCTTTCCCCTCACCCTAAGTGGCGAGCAGTACTTC CASSPGTERTFPLTLSGEQYF . TRBD1 TRBJ2-7 TRBV3-1/TRBV3-2
TGTGCCAGCAGCTCGGGGAGACAAGAGACCCAGTACTTC CASSSGRQETQYF . . TRBJ2-5 TRBV7-2
TGCGCCAGCAGCGTAAACCGGGACAGGGGTGGGAATGAGCAGTTCTTC CASSVNRDRGGNEQFF . TRBD1 TRBJ2-1 TRBV5-1
TGTGCCAGCAGCGTTATAGGGGAACAGCCCCAGCATTTT CASSVIGEQPQHF . . TRBJ1-5 TRBV7-9
TGTGCCAGCAGCATAGGACCTCTAGAAACCTACGAGCAGTACTTC CASSIGPLETYEQYF . . TRBJ2-7 TRBV11-3
TGTGCCAGTAGGCCCATAGCGAACACCGGGGAGCTGTTTTTT CASRPIANTGELFF . . TRBJ2-2 TRBV19
TGTGCCAGCAGCGAAACAGGGGTGCGGAACACTGAAGCTTTCTTT CASSETGVRNTEAFF . TRBD1 TRBJ1-1 TRBV5-5
TGCGCCAGCAGTTTCCGGTTCTCTGGTGAAAAACTGTTTTTT CASSFRFSGEKLFF . . TRBJ1-4 TRBV4-1
TGTGCCAGCAGTTACACACCGGGACAGGGAGGTGGCTACACCTTC CASSYTPGQGGGYTF . TRBD1 TRBJ1-2 TRBV28